These T cell receptor beta chains were read from a single sample in a study of T cells in narcolepsy. Produced via immunoSEQ multiplex PCR; TCRdb's table is partial and in-frame only. The sample holds over 20,000 clones, about 90% seen once. The sequencing sample was made of CD45RA- memory CD4+ T cells from PBMCs. Receptor source: a human donor with narcolepsy. The CDR3 runs from the conserved cysteine through the conserved F or W. Each record gives: J gene, clone size, D gene, V gene, CDR3 length, CDR3 protein, CDR3 DNA. D genes are given only for firm matches. Clone size is given for some rows only: seen once, a few or many times, or a class if the clone is expanded.

J gene: TRBJ2-3; clone size: .; D gene: .; V gene: TRBV6-4; CDR3 length: 13; CDR3 protein: CASSVILDDTQYF; CDR3 DNA: TGTGCCAGCAGTGTAATCCTGGACGATACGCAGTATTTT
J gene: TRBJ1-1; clone size: .; D gene: .; V gene: TRBV7-2; CDR3 length: 15; CDR3 protein: CASRASGTASVEAFF; CDR3 DNA: TGTGCCAGCAGAGCCTCCGGGACCGCGTCGGTCGAAGCTTTCTTT
J gene: TRBJ1-2; clone size: .; D gene: .; V gene: TRBV2; CDR3 length: 16; CDR3 protein: CASRSVTTVTLGGYTF; CDR3 DNA: TGTGCCAGCCGTTCAGTGACAACGGTAACTTTGGGTGGCTACACCTTC
J gene: TRBJ2-7; clone size: .; D gene: TRBD2; V gene: TRBV30; CDR3 length: 13; CDR3 protein: CAWPASGNYEQYF; CDR3 DNA: TGTGCCTGGCCGGCTAGCGGGAACTACGAGCAGTACTTC
J gene: TRBJ2-5; clone size: .; D gene: .; V gene: TRBV18; CDR3 length: 13; CDR3 protein: CASSLTREETQYF; CDR3 DNA: TGTGCCAGCTCACTGACAAGAGAAGAGACCCAGTACTTC
J gene: TRBJ2-5; clone size: once; D gene: TRBD1; V gene: TRBV4-1; CDR3 length: 18; CDR3 protein: CASSQDTPFRQGKETQYF; CDR3 DNA: TGCGCCAGCAGCCAAGATACGCCCTTCAGACAGGGGAAAGAGACCCAGTACTTC
J gene: TRBJ2-1; clone size: .; D gene: TRBD2; V gene: TRBV18; CDR3 length: 15; CDR3 protein: CASSPRLAEDNEQFF; CDR3 DNA: TGTGCCAGCTCACCTAGACTAGCGGAAGACAATGAGCAGTTCTTC
J gene: TRBJ1-4; clone size: .; D gene: .; V gene: TRBV21-1; CDR3 length: 13; CDR3 protein: CASGLPSNEKLFF; CDR3 DNA: TGTGCCAGCGGCCTGCCGAGTAATGAAAAACTGTTTTTT
J gene: TRBJ2-2; clone size: .; D gene: TRBD1; V gene: TRBV28; CDR3 length: 14; CDR3 protein: CASRETGDTGELFF; CDR3 DNA: TGTGCCAGCAGGGAAACAGGGGACACCGGGGAGCTGTTTTTT
J gene: TRBJ2-7; clone size: .; D gene: .; V gene: TRBV5-1; CDR3 length: 15; CDR3 protein: CASSPDRGASYEQYF; CDR3 DNA: TGCGCCAGCAGCCCGGACCGGGGGGCCTCCTACGAGCAGTACTTC
J gene: TRBJ1-5; clone size: .; D gene: .; V gene: TRBV2; CDR3 length: 14; CDR3 protein: CASSEWGQPQPQHF; CDR3 DNA: TGTGCCAGCAGTGAGTGGGGGCAACCTCAGCCCCAGCATTTT
J gene: TRBJ1-1; clone size: .; D gene: .; V gene: TRBV6-6; CDR3 length: 14; CDR3 protein: CASSFARRVTEAFF; CDR3 DNA: TGTGCCAGCAGTTTCGCCCGAAGGGTGACTGAAGCTTTCTTT
J gene: TRBJ2-3; clone size: .; D gene: .; V gene: TRBV29-1; CDR3 length: 11; CDR3 protein: CSAKEADTQYF; CDR3 DNA: TGCAGCGCCAAGGAGGCAGATACGCAGTATTTT
J gene: TRBJ2-1; clone size: .; D gene: .; V gene: TRBV18; CDR3 length: 17; CDR3 protein: CASSPPGLRMGYNEQFF; CDR3 DNA: TGTGCCAGCTCACCACCGGGGTTGCGAATGGGTTACAATGAGCAGTTCTTC
J gene: TRBJ2-7; clone size: .; D gene: .; V gene: TRBV30; CDR3 length: 11; CDR3 protein: CAWSVAYEQYF; CDR3 DNA: TGTGCCTGGAGTGTAGCCTACGAGCAGTACTTC
J gene: TRBJ2-3; clone size: .; D gene: TRBD2; V gene: TRBV5-1; CDR3 length: 16; CDR3 protein: CASSRSGTSNTDTQYF; CDR3 DNA: TGCGCCAGCAGCAGATCCGGGACTAGTAACACAGATACGCAGTATTTT
J gene: TRBJ1-2; clone size: .; D gene: .; V gene: TRBV28; CDR3 length: 11; CDR3 protein: CASSRNYGYTF; CDR3 DNA: TGTGCCAGCAGCCGCAACTATGGCTACACCTTC
J gene: TRBJ2-3; clone size: .; D gene: TRBD1; V gene: TRBV19; CDR3 length: 14; CDR3 protein: CASRGTDSTDTQYF; CDR3 DNA: TGTGCCAGTAGAGGGACAGATTCCACAGATACGCAGTATTTT
J gene: TRBJ1-1; clone size: .; D gene: .; V gene: TRBV20-1; CDR3 length: 10; CDR3 protein: CSALGTAAFF; CDR3 DNA: TGCAGTGCCTTGGGAACGGCAGCTTTCTTT
J gene: TRBJ2-1; clone size: .; D gene: .; V gene: TRBV29-1; CDR3 length: 17; CDR3 protein: CSVEGGESGIRYNEQFF; CDR3 DNA: TGCAGCGTTGAAGGTGGGGAGTCAGGGATCAGGTACAATGAGCAGTTCTTC
J gene: TRBJ2-5; clone size: .; D gene: .; V gene: TRBV11-2; CDR3 length: 15; CDR3 protein: CASSSVGGIQETQYF; CDR3 DNA: TGTGCCAGCAGCTCAGTCGGCGGGATCCAAGAGACCCAGTACTTC
J gene: TRBJ2-2; clone size: .; D gene: TRBD2; V gene: TRBV5-1; CDR3 length: 16; CDR3 protein: CASSLVGGQNTGELFF; CDR3 DNA: TGCGCCAGCAGCTTGGTGGGAGGGCAGAACACCGGGGAGCTGTTTTTT
J gene: TRBJ1-4; clone size: .; D gene: .; V gene: TRBV6-5; CDR3 length: 15; CDR3 protein: CATYKANLGSEKLFF; CDR3 DNA: TGTGCCACCTACAAAGCCAACCTGGGTAGTGAAAAACTGTTTTTT
J gene: TRBJ2-7; clone size: .; D gene: .; V gene: TRBV18; CDR3 length: 15; CDR3 protein: CASSPGAGRTYEQYF; CDR3 DNA: TGTGCCAGCTCACCAGGGGCAGGAAGGACCTACGAGCAGTACTTC
J gene: TRBJ1-4; clone size: .; D gene: TRBD1; V gene: TRBV29-1; CDR3 length: 12; CDR3 protein: CSVGQGGEKLFF; CDR3 DNA: TGCAGCGTTGGACAGGGAGGTGAAAAACTGTTTTTT
J gene: TRBJ1-2; clone size: once; D gene: .; V gene: TRBV7-9; CDR3 length: 13; CDR3 protein: CASSFKANYGYTF; CDR3 DNA: TGTGCCAGCAGCTTCAAGGCTAACTATGGCTACACCTTC
J gene: TRBJ1-2; clone size: .; D gene: .; V gene: TRBV4-1; CDR3 length: 17; CDR3 protein: CASSHGLGRVRGYGYTF; CDR3 DNA: TGCGCCAGCAGCCACGGCTTGGGCCGGGTACGGGGCTATGGCTACACCTTC
J gene: TRBJ2-3; clone size: .; D gene: TRBD2; V gene: TRBV9; CDR3 length: 14; CDR3 protein: CASTTSGSTDTQYF; CDR3 DNA: TGTGCCAGCACGACTAGCGGGAGCACAGATACGCAGTATTTT
J gene: TRBJ1-2; clone size: .; D gene: .; V gene: TRBV7-2; CDR3 length: 17; CDR3 protein: CASSRGLISTRTSGYTF; CDR3 DNA: TGTGCCAGCAGCCGCGGCTTAATCTCGACAAGGACGAGCGGCTACACCTTC
J gene: TRBJ2-7; clone size: .; D gene: TRBD1; V gene: TRBV9; CDR3 length: 14; CDR3 protein: CASSALGQGYEQYF; CDR3 DNA: TGTGCCAGCAGCGCCCTGGGACAGGGATACGAGCAGTACTTC
J gene: TRBJ2-7; clone size: .; D gene: TRBD2; V gene: TRBV7-9; CDR3 length: 15; CDR3 protein: CASSGGLAGFYEQYF; CDR3 DNA: TGTGCCAGCAGCGGGGGCCTAGCGGGCTTCTACGAGCAGTACTTC
J gene: TRBJ2-7; clone size: .; D gene: TRBD1; V gene: TRBV10-3; CDR3 length: 15; CDR3 protein: CAISEPDRGIYEQYF; CDR3 DNA: TGTGCCATCAGTGAGCCTGACAGGGGGATCTACGAGCAGTACTTC
J gene: TRBJ1-2; clone size: .; D gene: .; V gene: TRBV19; CDR3 length: 15; CDR3 protein: CASTLTGSFNYGYTF; CDR3 DNA: TGTGCCAGTACTTTGACAGGATCTTTTAACTATGGCTACACCTTC
J gene: TRBJ1-1; clone size: .; D gene: .; V gene: TRBV5-1; CDR3 length: 14; CDR3 protein: CASSLKGLNTEAFF; CDR3 DNA: TGCGCCAGCAGCTTAAAGGGGCTGAACACTGAAGCTTTCTTT